This T cell receptor (beta chain) appears in the sequencing data of a study of Tregs in tolerant kidney transplant recipients. This CDR3 is built from 13 residues. From germline, CDR1 is SEHNR and CDR2 FQNEAQ (reference sequence). Between the trimmed V and J ends, which lost 2 bases and 6 bases, there was a span of 10 bases. Data came from immunoSEQ multiplex PCR; TCRdb stores just in-frame clones and leaves some out. Of over 50,000 clones listed, around four fifths were seen once; the top ten hold roughly 5.2%. Material: CD4+ T cells from blood. The sequence was collected from a human donor in good health. The V gene is TRBV7-9, the J gene TRBJ2-5, with a possible D match to TRBD2 (5 bases). The chain's CDR3 is CASSLPSLQTQYF. The CDR3 coding sequence is TGTGCCAGCAGCTTACCTAGCTTACAGACCCAGTACTTC.